The 31 T cell receptor beta chains presented below share a single source sample, sequenced in a study of a mutant IDH1 vaccine in newly diagnosed glioma. As for time point: week 47, end of study. With topical imiquimod, each dose of the vaccine consisted of 300 ug of mutant IDH1 20-mer peptide. Antigens of these TCRs are unknown. The method was immunoSEQ multiplex PCR; TCRdb's version includes in-frame clones alone and lacks a portion of them. The table includes 30,000 to 40,000 clones, around nine tenths detected once. The material was PBMCs, obtained from a glioma patient whose treatment included an IDH1 peptide vaccine. The receptors shown here come from a man aged 35-49 years with glioma.

The rearrangement uses TRBV28 and TRBJ2-7; D is uncertain. Trimming cost V 5 bases and J 6 bases, with 17 bases left between them. Germline-derived CDR1 and CDR2 are MDHEN and SYDVKM. This CDR3 contains 14 residues. The CDR3 region has the DNA TGTGCCAGCAGTCAGGCGGCAGGCCATGGCGAGCAGTACGTC. It encodes CASSQAAGHGEQYV.

This clone was found once. This chain's CDR3 is CASSLPQRGGAGELFF. CDR3 bases: TGTGCCAGCAGCCTGCCGCAGCGGGGTGGGGCCGGGGAGCTGTTTTTT. The gene calls are TRBV11-2 and TRBJ2-2; 7 bases map to TRBD2. The length of the CDR3 is 16 residues. CDR1 and CDR2 (germline): SGHAT, FQNNGV. Unmatched junction bases numbered 12, after V lost 5 bases and J lost 6 bases.

V usage is TRBV19 and J usage is TRBJ1-3; no reliable D call. Germline lookup yields CDR1 LNHDA and CDR2 SQIVND (reference sequence). V gave up 3 bases and J gave up 2 bases, with 8 bases separating them. The CDR3 has 14 residues. CDR3 DNA sequence: TGTGCCAGTAGTATTACGAACCCTGGAAACACCATATATTTT. Protein: CASSITNPGNTIYF.

The chain is built from TRBV5-6 and TRBJ2-5; 9 bases align to TRBD1. Unmatched junction bases numbered 3, after V lost 2 bases and J lost 4 bases. Germline values: CDR1 SGHDT, CDR2 YYEEEE. The CDR3 sequence is 14 residues long. The CDR3 sequence is CASSLQGARETQYF. As DNA, the CDR3 is TGTGCCAGCAGCTTACAGGGGGCTCGAGAGACCCAGTACTTC. Supplemented by reference TRBV5-6 and TRBJ2-5, the full variable domain reads DAGVTQSPTHLIKTRGQQVTLRCSPKSGHDTVSWYQQALGQGPQFIFQYYEEEERQRGNFPDRFSGHQFPNYSSELNVNALLLGDSALYLCASSLQGARETQYFGPGTRLLVL.

This chain joins TRBV2 and TRBJ2-1; 7 nucleotides match TRBD1. With V trimmed by 10 bases and J by 8 bases, 14 bases remained unmatched. Germline V gene lookup returns CDR1 SNHLY and CDR2 FYNNEI. The CDR3 has 14 amino acids. The CDR3 DNA sequence: TGTGCCATTCCGGATGGACAGGCCGGCTATGAGCAGTTCTTC. This gives the protein CAIPDGQAGYEQFF.

The genes are TRBV4-2 and TRBJ1-3, with 8 bases matching TRBD1. The CDR3 is made up of 15 amino acids. The V and J ends lost 4 bases and 7 bases, in that order; junction bases with no gene match: 9. CDR1 and CDR2 from the germline V gene are LGHNA and YNFKEQ. This CDR3 reads CASSPRTGLSNTIYF. The CDR3 coding sequence is TGTGCCAGCAGCCCACGGACAGGGCTTTCGAACACCATATATTTT.

This clone turned up a few times. V gene TRBV25-1 combines with J gene TRBJ1-2; 12 bases fit TRBD1. This CDR3 is 16 amino acids long. Germline V lookup: CDR1 MGHDK, CDR2 SYGVNS. V was clipped by 1 base and J by 3 bases; unmatched bases: 3. Here the CDR3 reads CASSESGTGGDYGYTF. The CDR3 DNA sequence: TGTGCCAGCAGTGAATCCGGGACAGGGGGCGACTATGGCTACACCTTC.

The V call is TRBV15, the J call TRBJ1-5; D remains unclear. Germline-derived CDR1 and CDR2 are LNHNV and YYDKDF (reference sequence). Trimming stripped 0 bases from V and 4 bases from J, with 7 bases between. CDR3 length: 14 amino acids. This chain's CDR3 is CATSRDAVNQPQHF. DNA of the CDR3: TGTGCCACCAGCAGAGATGCGGTGAATCAGCCCCAGCATTTT.

The chain joins TRBV4-1 to TRBJ2-5, with D perhaps assigned TRBD1 or TRBD2 (5 bases each). The length of the CDR3 is 14 residues. V lost 4 bases and J 1 base, leaving 10 bases between the germline ends. Germline CDR1 MGHRA, CDR2 YSYEKL. CDR3 amino acids: CASSRFGAQETQYF. DNA of the CDR3: TGCGCCAGCAGCCGATTCGGGGCCCAAGAGACCCAGTACTTC.

This clone was observed a handful of times. The rearrangement uses TRBV7-2 and TRBJ2-1, with TRBD1 identical over 7 bases. J was trimmed by 4 bases and V by 4 bases; bases with no gene match: 4. The CDR3 loop spans 14 amino acids. CDR1 SGHTA and CDR2 FQGNSA come from the germline V gene. The CDR3 here is CASSSPGQYNEQFF. The CDR3 DNA is TGTGCCAGCAGCTCACCGGGACAGTACAATGAGCAGTTCTTC.

This clone has a single count. V and J are TRBV14 and TRBJ2-1; tentative D call: TRBD1 (6 bases). The V gene's germline CDR1 is SGHDN and CDR2 FVKESK. V lost 1 base and J 7 bases, leaving 29 bases between the germline ends. This CDR3 has 20 amino acids. The CDR3 sequence: CASSQVYPPITGSFWNEQFF. The DNA of the CDR3 is TGTGCCAGCAGCCAAGTCTACCCCCCCATTACAGGGTCATTTTGGAATGAGCAGTTCTTC.

This chain links TRBV7-9 with TRBJ1-6, with 9 nucleotides matching TRBD1. The J segment lost 13 bases and the V segment lost 4 bases, leaving 17 bases of the junction unmatched. This CDR3 is built from 17 residues. CDR1 and CDR2 from the germline V gene are SEHNR and FQNEAQ (reference sequence). The CDR3 coding sequence is TGTGCCAGCAGCTCGGATGGTGGACAGGGGATCTTTGGGCCCCTCCACTTT. Protein: CASSSDGGQGIFGPLHF.

V and J are TRBV6-1 and TRBJ2-2; 8 bases fit TRBD2. The V gene's germline CDR1 is MNHNS and CDR2 SASEGT. The CDR3 is 14 amino acids. The ends lost 5 bases at V and 7 bases at J; junction bases unmatched: 6. The CDR3 reads CASSFEAGVGELFF. Here the CDR3 DNA reads TGTGCCAGCAGTTTTGAAGCGGGAGTCGGGGAGCTGTTTTTT.

The chain combines TRBV19 with TRBJ1-4; D perhaps matches TRBD1 (6 bases). The CDR3 contains 14 residues. Germline V lookup: CDR1 LNHDA, CDR2 SQIVND (reference sequence). V was clipped by 3 bases and J by 8 bases, with 13 bases between them. The CDR3 region is CASSMARGREKLFF. The CDR3 coding sequence is TGTGCCAGTAGTATGGCCAGGGGTCGGGAAAAACTGTTTTTT.

The chain has TRBV6-5 and TRBJ2-3; the D is unclear. V was trimmed by 4 bases and J by 6 bases, leaving 8 bases between them. The V gene's germline CDR1 is MNHEY and CDR2 SVGAGI. The CDR3 extends over 12 amino acids. CDR3 amino acids: CASSFDGDTQYF. The CDR3 bases are TGTGCCAGCAGTTTCGACGGGGATACGCAGTATTTT.

The chain couples TRBV7-2 to TRBJ2-5; D is possibly TRBD1 (6 bases). From germline, CDR1 is SGHTA and CDR2 FQGNSA. V lost 0 bases to trimming and J lost 4 bases, with 9 bases between them. CDR3 length equals 14 residues. CDR3 nucleotide sequence: TGTGCCAGCAGCTTAGCGGCCAGGGGAGAGACCCAGTACTTC. It specifies CASSLAARGETQYF.

V and J are TRBV27 and TRBJ2-7, with a weak D call TRBD1 (5 bases). CDR1 and CDR2 from the germline V gene are MNHEY and SMNVEV (reference sequence). The CDR3 is 16 residues long. Trimming cost V 3 bases and J 0 bases, with 15 bases left between them. This chain's CDR3 is CASSLYGRASSYEQYF. Here the CDR3 DNA reads TGTGCCAGCAGTTTGTATGGCAGGGCGAGCTCCTACGAGCAGTACTTC.

This clone came up a few times. The genes are TRBV7-3 and TRBJ1-1, with no clear D. The CDR3 runs 13 residues. The V end was cut by 2 bases, the J end by 5 bases, with 9 bases between. The germline V gene has CDR1 SGHTA and CDR2 FQGTGA. The CDR3: CASSLSRDTEAFF. The CDR3 bases are TGTGCCAGCAGCTTATCTAGGGATACTGAAGCTTTCTTT.

V is TRBV28 and J is TRBJ1-2; D is perhaps TRBD1 (5 bases). This CDR3 is built from 15 residues. Trimming removed 5 bases at V and 4 bases at J, with 17 bases between. The V gene's germline CDR1 is MDHEN and CDR2 SYDVKM. The CDR3 reads CASSPLTALLYGYTF. The CDR3 DNA follows: TGTGCCAGCAGTCCGCTGACAGCCCTGCTCTATGGCTACACCTTC.

The chain uses TRBV10-3 and TRBJ2-3, with D hard to call. Germline CDR1 ENHRY, CDR2 SYGVKD. The CDR3 is made up of 12 amino acids. V shed 0 bases and J shed 5 bases, with 3 bases lying between them. This CDR3 is CAISESLDTQYF. The CDR3 DNA reads as TGTGCCATCAGTGAGTCCCTAGATACGCAGTATTTT.

The chain recombines TRBV6-5 with TRBJ1-6; the D gene is possibly TRBD1 (6 bases). Germline V gives CDR1 MNHEY, CDR2 SVGAGI. The germline V and J ends were trimmed by 4 bases and 7 bases, with 11 bases remaining between them. This CDR3 region has 14 residues. CDR3 bases: TGTGCCAGCAGTTGGACAGTGGGGAATTCACCCCTCCACTTT. Translating gives CASSWTVGNSPLHF.

The sample holds one count of this clone. The DNA for the CDR3 is TGTGCCAGCAGTTTCCGGGGGGCAGGCTATGGCTACACCTTC. It specifies CASSFRGAGYGYTF. This chain connects TRBV27 to TRBJ1-2; TRBD1 might be the D (6 bases). The CDR3 consists of 14 residues. The V end lost 3 bases, the J end lost 4 bases, and 12 bases lay between the germline ends. Germline-derived CDR1 and CDR2 are MNHEY and SMNVEV (reference sequence).

The rearrangement uses TRBV28 and TRBJ1-2; 7 nucleotides match TRBD1. Trimming removed 4 bases from V and 6 bases from J; junction bases left unmatched: 11. From germline, CDR1 is MDHEN and CDR2 SYDVKM. This CDR3 comprises 15 residues. The CDR3 sequence is CASSSTDRELDGYTF. In DNA form, the CDR3 reads TGTGCCAGCAGTTCAACTGACAGGGAATTGGATGGCTACACCTTC.

The chain is built from TRBV29-1 and TRBJ2-7; 9 bases match TRBD2. CDR1 is SQVTM, CDR2 ANQGSEA, per germline. V lost 3 bases to trimming and J lost 7 bases; unmatched junction nucleotides: 13. CDR3 length equals 15 residues. Here the CDR3 DNA reads TGCAGCGTTGAGAGGGGTAGCGGGAGAGCGCGGGAGCAGTACTTC. Residues: CSVERGSGRAREQYF.

The rearrangement links TRBV7-2 to TRBJ1-1; tentatively, D is TRBD1 (6 bases). The CDR3 has 14 amino acids. Germline V CDR1 and CDR2: SGHTA, FQGNSA. The V and J ends lost 5 bases and 1 base respectively, with 11 bases between them. In DNA form, the CDR3 reads TGTGCCAGCAGCCACATGGACAGGAACACTGAAGCTTTCTTT. Translation: CASSHMDRNTEAFF. The entire variable domain, with the rest obtained from reference TRBV7-2 and TRBJ1-1, is as follows: GAGVSQSPSNKVTEKGKDVELRCDPISGHTALYWYRQSLGQGLEFLIYFQGNSAPDKSGLPSDRFSAERTGGSVSTLTIQRTQQEDSAVYLCASSHMDRNTEAFFGQGTRLTVV.

This clone appeared once. The genes are TRBV19 and TRBJ2-1, with 7 bases identical to TRBD2. Germline V gene data show CDR1 as LNHDA and CDR2 as SQIVND (reference sequence). Losses at the gene ends were 6 bases for V and 6 bases for J; bases not matched to a gene: 8. The CDR3 consists of 14 residues. CDR3: CASRRTSGLNEQFF. The CDR3, as DNA: TGTGCCAGTAGACGGACTAGTGGGCTCAATGAGCAGTTCTTC.

The V call is TRBV6-1, the J call TRBJ1-1; 10 bases line up with TRBD1. Germline loops: CDR1 MNHNS, CDR2 SASEGT. This CDR3 has 15 residues. V was clipped by 7 bases and J by 5 bases; unmatched bases: 10. In DNA, the CDR3 is TGTGCCAGCATCCCTCCGGGACAGGGGTCGACTGAAGCTTTCTTT. It specifies CASIPPGQGSTEAFF.

The chain recombines TRBV18 with TRBJ2-7; D tentatively fits TRBD1 or TRBD2 (6 bases each). The CDR3 totals 14 residues. V lost 0 bases to trimming and J lost 4 bases, with 10 bases between them. Per the germline V gene, CDR1 is KGHSH and CDR2 is LQKENI. The CDR3: CASSPPSGAYEQYF. The CDR3 region has the DNA TGTGCCAGCTCACCACCTTCGGGGGCGTACGAGCAGTACTTC. Complete variable domain (other parts from reference TRBV18 and TRBJ2-7): NAGVMQNPRHLVRRRGQEARLRCSPMKGHSHVYWYRQLPEEGLKFMVYLQKENIIDESGMPKERFSAEFPKEGPSILRIQQVVRGDSAAYFCASSPPSGAYEQYFGPGTRLTVT.

This clone has only one observation. V is TRBV10-3 and J is TRBJ1-6; D not certain. Germline V gene lookup returns CDR1 ENHRY and CDR2 SYGVKD. The CDR3 totals 19 residues. V lost 0 bases and J 0 bases, leaving 15 bases between the germline ends. CDR3 region: CAISESTGYSSSYNSPLHF. Written as DNA, the CDR3 is TGTGCCATCAGTGAGTCCACGGGGTACTCGAGCTCCTATAATTCACCCCTCCACTTT.

V usage is TRBV5-1 and J usage is TRBJ2-1, with unresolved D. From germline, CDR1 is SGHRS and CDR2 YFSETQ. The V gene lost 0 bases and the J gene lost 0 bases, with 13 bases spanning the gap. This CDR3 contains 17 residues. CDR3 DNA: TGCGCCAGCAGCTTGGAGCTGGCAGCGTACTCCTACAATGAGCAGTTCTTC. The encoded protein is CASSLELAAYSYNEQFF.

V is TRBV7-9 and J is TRBJ2-7; perhaps TRBD1 as D (6 bases). The CDR3 consists of 14 residues. Germline V lookup: CDR1 SEHNR, CDR2 FQNEAQ (reference sequence). The germline V and J ends were trimmed by 1 base and 6 bases, with 13 bases remaining between them. CDR3 region: CASSLERSRGEQYV. CDR3 sequence (DNA): TGTGCCAGCAGCTTAGAAAGGTCCAGGGGCGAGCAGTACGTC.